These T cell receptor beta chains were read from a single sample in a study of post-analysis software for immune sequencing data. TCRdb itself ran the PCR reads through MiXCR, one entry per CDR3 protein. The sample consists of around 710,000 distinct CDR3 sequences, around 46% of them appearing once. Sequenced material: blood. The receptors stem from a girl aged 10-17 years with multiple sclerosis. The CDR3 runs from the conserved cysteine through the conserved F or W. D genes are given only for firm matches. Clone size, where shown, is once, few, many, or a class for clones that have expanded.

D	size	V	J	DNA	CDR3
.	.	TRBV21-1	TRBJ2-5	TGTGCCAGCAGCAAAGGGCCCGGGGACGCACCCCTGGAGACCCAGTACTTC	CASSKGPGDAPLETQYF
.	.	TRBV7-9	TRBJ1-4	TGTGCCAGCGTTGGACAAGCTAATGAAAAACTGTTTTTT	CASVGQANEKLFF
TRBD1	.	TRBV15	TRBJ1-2	TGTGCCACCAGCAGCCCAGGGGGCTATGGCTACACCTTC	CATSSPGGYGYTF
TRBD2	.	TRBV6-2/TRBV6-3	TRBJ2-1	TGTGCCAGCAGTCGGGGGAGCGGGAGGTACAATGAGCAGTTCTTC	CASSRGSGRYNEQFF
.	.	TRBV20-1	TRBJ1-2	TGCAGTGCTATGGGGGGCGGGCTTTCCTGGGGCTACACCTTC	CSAMGGGLSWGYTF
TRBD2	few	TRBV6-6	TRBJ2-5	TGTGCCAGCAGTTTTGGCAGGACTAGCGGGAAAGAGACCCAGTACTTC	CASSFGRTSGKETQYF
.	.	TRBV12-3/TRBV12-4	TRBJ2-1	TGTGCCAGCTGGGGGGACCTTACCAACAATGAGCAGTTCTTC	CASWGDLTNNEQFF
.	.	TRBV29-1	TRBJ2-1	TGCAGCGCTGGGGTCCATGAGCAGTTCTTC	CSAGVHEQFF
.	.	TRBV7-9	TRBJ2-5	TGTGCCAGCAGCTTAGAGATGGAGACCCAGTACTTC	CASSLEMETQYF
TRBD1	few	TRBV6-5	TRBJ2-3	TGTGCCAGCAGTTTCCCCGGGACAGGGGGAGATACGCAGTATTTT	CASSFPGTGGDTQYF
.	.	TRBV21-1	TRBJ2-7	TGTGCCAGCAGCATTTGGGCTCCCCTCCAGTACTTC	CASSIWAPLQYF
TRBD2	.	TRBV15	TRBJ2-6	TGTGCCATTGCTAGCGGGGGCGACTCTGGGGCCAACGTCCTGACTTTC	CAIASGGDSGANVLTF
.	few	TRBV5-1	TRBJ2-2	TGTGCCAGCAGCCGAGACTCCGGCGGGGAGCTGTTTTTT	CASSRDSGGELFF
.	few	TRBV2	TRBJ1-2	TGTGCCACCGACAGTGGCTATGGCTACACCTTC	CATDSGYGYTF
.	.	TRBV6-2/TRBV6-3	TRBJ2-1	TGTGCCAGCAGTTACCCCGGGACTCAAGTCAGCAATGAGCAGTTCTTC	CASSYPGTQVSNEQFF